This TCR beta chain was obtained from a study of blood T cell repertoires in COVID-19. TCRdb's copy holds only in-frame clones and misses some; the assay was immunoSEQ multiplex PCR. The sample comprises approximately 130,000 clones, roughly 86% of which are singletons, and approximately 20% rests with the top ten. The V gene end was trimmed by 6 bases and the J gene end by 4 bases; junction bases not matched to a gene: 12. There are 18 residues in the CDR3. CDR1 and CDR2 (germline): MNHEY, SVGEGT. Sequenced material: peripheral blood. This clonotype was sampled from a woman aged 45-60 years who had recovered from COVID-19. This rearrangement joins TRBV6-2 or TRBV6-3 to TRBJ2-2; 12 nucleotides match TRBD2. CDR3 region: CASSPRRTSGEITGELFF. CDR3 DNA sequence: TGTGCCAGCAGCCCTCGGAGGACTAGCGGGGAAATCACCGGGGAGCTGTTTTTT.